The present T cell receptor (beta chain) was sequenced within a study of T cell repertoires in cytomegalovirus infection. Study-level information: Recently identified HLA-C-restricted CMV epitopes were used, and well-studied HLA-B-restricted CMV epitopes were used as well. CMV infection together with matching HLA type was indicated by public TCR beta signatures. Study-level results: Dominant in the ex vivo response were TCR beta clonotypes restricted by HLA-C and specific for CMV.

On this clonotype itself: Its antigen is as yet unknown.

This CDR3 has 13 amino acids. The germline gives CDR1 SGHTA, CDR2 FQGNSA. V lost 2 bases to trimming and J lost 8 bases, with 10 bases between them. TCRdb re-derived calls from the reads in MiXCR, one entry per CDR3 protein. Among about 310,000 distinct CDR3 sequences listed, 25% were seen once. This TCR was recovered from a human donor in good health (CMV status not recorded). Some clones in this sample may be carry-over from other donors' samples. The V gene is TRBV7-2, the J gene TRBJ2-1; the D is unclear. Sequences were derived from cultured PBMCs, sampled from culture after CMV antigen stimulation. CDR3 residues: CASSLRFADEQFF. CDR3 nucleotide sequence: TGTGCCAGCAGCTTACGGTTCGCGGATGAGCAGTTCTTC. Together with reference TRBV7-2 and TRBJ2-1, the CDR3 gives the full variable domain: GAGVSQSPSNKVTEKGKDVELRCDPISGHTALYWYRQSLGQGLEFLIYFQGNSAPDKSGLPSDRFSAERTGGSVSTLTIQRTQQEDSAVYLCASSLRFADEQFFGPGTRLTVL.